These 19 T cell receptor beta chains were sequenced from one sample in a study of T and B cells in COVID-19 patients. Each TRB amplification used roughly 230-550 ng of genomic DNA from blood. BIOMED2 TRB-A/B primer pools were used in multiplex TRB PCR. A single record per CDR3 protein comes from TCRdb applying MiXCR to the multiplex PCR reads. The sample consists of 2,000 to 2,500 distinct CDR3 sequences, around 25% of them appearing once. Sequencing was carried out using blood. The receptor source for this set is a human donor with active COVID-19.

A few counts support this clonotype. The chain employs TRBV27 and TRBJ1-1, with 7 bases identical to TRBD1. Trimming cost V 0 bases and J 6 bases; bases outside gene matches: 1. This CDR3 is built from 13 residues. Germline CDR1 is MNHEY and CDR2 is SMNVEV (reference sequence). The CDR3 DNA reads as TGTGCCAGCAGTTTATCGACAGGGTCTGAAGCTTTCTTT. It specifies CASSLSTGSEAFF.

This clonotype rates as medium-sized (0.01 to 0.1%). The chain has TRBV27 and TRBJ2-7; 8 nucleotides align to TRBD2. Looked up from germline, CDR1 is MNHEY and CDR2 is SMNVEV (reference sequence). The CDR3 length is 14 residues. Trimming cost V 5 bases and J 1 base; bases outside gene matches: 4. The CDR3 DNA is TGTGCCAGCAGTCGTAGCGGGGCATCCTACGAGCAGTACTTC. Protein: CASSRSGASYEQYF.

This clonotype was seen more than once but under ten times. This chain links TRBV24-1 with TRBJ2-5; 9 nucleotides align to TRBD1. V trimming: 3 bases; J trimming: 3 bases; junction bases outside the gene matches: 4. Germline V gene sequence: CDR1 KGHDR, CDR2 SFDVKD. The CDR3 length is 15 residues. DNA of the CDR3: TGTGCCACCAGTGATCGGACAGGGGCGGAAGAGACCCAGTACTTC. Amino acid sequence: CATSDRTGAEETQYF.

CDR3 loop: CASSRRRGDNYGYTF. The DNA of the CDR3 is TGTGCCAGCAGCCGTCGTAGGGGTGACAACTATGGCTACACCTTC. This sequence joins TRBV7-2 and TRBJ1-2, with TRBD1 as a possible D gene (5 bases). The CDR3 loop spans 15 amino acids. The germline V gene has CDR1 SGHTA and CDR2 FQGNSA. V lost 5 bases and J 2 bases, leaving 15 bases between the germline ends.

This clonotype was observed once. The chain has TRBV5-4 and TRBJ1-5; no definite D call. Trimming cost V 4 bases and J 4 bases, with 3 bases left between them. The CDR3 has 11 residues. CDR1 is SGHNT and CDR2 is YYREEE in the germline V gene (reference sequence). This chain's CDR3 is CASSRNQPQHF. The CDR3 bases are TGTGCCAGCAGCCGGAATCAGCCCCAGCATTTT. The variable domain in full, completed from reference TRBV5-4 and TRBJ1-5, reads ETGVTQSPTHLIKTRGQQVTLRCSSQSGHNTVSWYQQALGQGPQFIFQYYREEENGRGNFPPRFSGLQFPNYSSELNVNALELDDSALYLCASSRNQPQHFGDGTRLSIL.

This clonotype appeared once. The genes are TRBV29-1 and TRBJ2-2; 8 nucleotides align to TRBD1. V was clipped by 5 bases and J by 1 base; unmatched bases: 6. From germline, CDR1 is SQVTM and CDR2 ANQGSEA. The CDR3 spans 15 residues. CDR3 in amino acids: CSVTFGTGNTGELFF. CDR3 sequence (DNA): TGCAGCGTTACCTTTGGGACAGGGAACACCGGGGAGCTGTTTTTT.

This clonotype was recorded a few times. The chain links TRBV7-2 to TRBJ2-7; D gene uncertain. The germline CDR1 and CDR2 sequences are SGHTA and FQGNSA. The CDR3 consists of 13 residues. V was shortened by 2 bases and J by 2 bases, with 7 bases between the two germline ends. In DNA form, the CDR3 reads TGTGCCAGCAGCTTATATACTACCTACGAGCAGTACTTC. Its translation: CASSLYTTYEQYF.

On this clonotype: A much larger clonotype is one base distant, so this may be a read error. In this CDR3 the conserved last residue, phenylalanine or tryptophan, is missing, so a read error is likely. This rearrangement joins TRBV30 to TRBJ2-4; a possible D gene is TRBD1 (6 bases). The ends were cut back, 2 bases at V and 4 bases at J, with 18 bases in the middle. The CDR3 extends over 16 amino acids. Germline V gene data show CDR1 as GTSNPN and CDR2 as SVGIG (reference sequence). The CDR3 DNA sequence: TGTGCCTGGAGTTTGACAGGCACCGGGACGAAAAACATTCAGTACTTA. This encodes CAWSLTGTGTKNIQYL.

This clonotype is deemed medium-sized (0.01 to 0.1%). The CDR3 spells CASSYSRIVGDEQYF. The CDR3 coding sequence is TGTGCCAGCAGTTATAGTCGTATTGTCGGGGACGAGCAGTACTTC. The V call is TRBV27, the J call TRBJ2-7; tentative D call: TRBD2 (5 bases). CDR1 is MNHEY and CDR2 is SMNVEV in the germline V gene (reference sequence). The V and J ends lost 4 bases and 5 bases respectively, with 18 bases between them. The length of the CDR3 is 15 residues.

By its share, this clonotype is medium-sized. This chain connects TRBV5-5 to TRBJ2-1; D is unclear. There are 12 residues in the CDR3. Germline V gene sequence: CDR1 SGHKS, CDR2 YYEKEE (reference sequence). V dropped 2 bases and J dropped 6 bases, with 6 bases sitting between them. In DNA form, the CDR3 reads TGTGCCAGCAGCTTCCACTCCAATGAGCAGTTCTTC. It codes for CASSFHSNEQFF.

There are a few counts of this clonotype. The rearrangement links TRBV7-9 to TRBJ2-5, with D perhaps matching TRBD1 (5 bases). Trimming removed 6 bases from V and 4 bases from J, with 12 bases in between. CDR1 is SEHNR, CDR2 FQNEAQ, per germline (reference sequence). This CDR3 contains 13 residues. CDR3 protein: CASSSSGAETQYF. The CDR3 DNA reads as TGTGCCAGCAGTTCCTCTGGGGCAGAGACCCAGTACTTC.

The CDR3 loop is CSATSGQGSEAFF. The CDR3 nucleotides are TGCAGTGCCACCTCGGGACAGGGATCCGAAGCTTTCTTT. This chain connects TRBV20-1 to TRBJ1-1; 9 bases are shared with TRBD1. Germline trimming cut 6 bases from V and 8 bases from J; bases unmatched to any gene: 10. The germline V gene has CDR1 DFQATT and CDR2 SNEGSKA (reference sequence). The CDR3 loop spans 13 amino acids.

In DNA form, the CDR3 reads TGCAGTGCGCCCCATGGGTCTGGAAACACCATATATTTT. It encodes CSAPHGSGNTIYF. The V gene is TRBV20-1, the J gene TRBJ1-3, with unresolved D. CDR3 size: 13 residues. CDR1 and CDR2 (germline): DFQATT, SNEGSKA (reference sequence). The V and J ends lost 6 bases and 1 base respectively, with 10 bases between them.

V is TRBV7-6 and J is TRBJ2-2, with D perhaps matching TRBD2 (6 bases). V was shortened by 6 bases and J by 5 bases, with 19 bases between the two germline ends. Germline V gene data show CDR1 as SGHVS and CDR2 as FNYEAQ. The CDR3 is 16 amino acids. DNA for the CDR3: TGTGCCAGCAGTTCCCGGGAGAAGGGATGGACCGGGGAGCTGTTTTTT. This translates into CASSSREKGWTGELFF.

By share, this clonotype counts as medium-sized. The CDR3 DNA reads as TGTGCCAGCAGCTCCGGCAGGGTGACTGAAAAACTGTTTTTT. Its translation: CASSSGRVTEKLFF. V gene TRBV5-4 combines with J gene TRBJ1-4, with a tentative D call TRBD1 (5 bases). The CDR3 spans 14 residues. Germline V gives CDR1 SGHNT, CDR2 YYREEE (reference sequence). V gave up 3 bases and J gave up 7 bases, with 13 bases separating them.

This chain connects TRBV19 to TRBJ2-2; D is unclear. With 3 bases removed from V and 0 bases from J, the gap between germline ends came to 11 bases. The CDR3 runs to 16 residues. Germline CDR1 and CDR2: LNHDA and SQIVND (reference sequence). CDR3 nucleotide sequence: TGTGCCAGTAGTATGGGTGGGCAGACGAACACCGGGGAGCTGTTTTTT. It specifies CASSMGGQTNTGELFF.

This chain uses TRBV19 with TRBJ1-2, with TRBD1 as a possible D gene (5 bases). In germline, CDR1 is LNHDA, CDR2 SQIVND (reference sequence). V lost 11 bases and J lost 6, with 19 bases in between. There are 13 residues in the CDR3. The CDR3 coding sequence is TGTGCCTGTCGGACGGGGGAAAGGAATGGCTACACCTTC. It encodes CACRTGERNGYTF.

This clonotype was seen a few times. The chain carries TRBV6-5 and TRBJ1-3; 8 nucleotides line up with TRBD1. Germline V lookup: CDR1 MNHEY, CDR2 SVGAGI. CDR3 length: 15 residues. The trim removed 7 bases at V and 2 bases at J, leaving 7 bases unmatched. CDR3 nucleotide sequence: TGTGCCAGCAATGAACCGGGACAGGCTGGAAACACCATATATTTT. Its protein is CASNEPGQAGNTIYF.

The gene calls are TRBV7-9 and TRBJ2-1, with TRBD2 matching over 7 bases. This CDR3 is 14 amino acids long. Germline V gene lookup returns CDR1 SEHNR and CDR2 FQNEAQ (reference sequence). V dropped 0 bases and J dropped 7; count of bases not matched to a gene: 3. CDR3 coding DNA: TGTGCCAGCAGCTTAGCGGGAGGGTCGAATGAGCAGTTCTTC. Its translation: CASSLAGGSNEQFF.